Listed below are T cell receptor beta chains from one sample, sequenced in a study of blood T cell repertoires in COVID-19. Sequencing was performed with immunoSEQ multiplex PCR; in TCRdb, only in-frame clones are kept and a portion is missing. The top ten clones hold 12% of a sample with 81,000 or so clones, approximately 90% of them seen once. The sample consisted of peripheral blood. The source of these receptors is an older man with active or convalescent COVID-19. The CDR3 runs from the conserved cysteine through the conserved F or W. The D gene is left open where the match is weak. Clone sizes are given selectively: once, few, many, or a class where the clone is expanded.

13	TRBV11-3	TRBJ2-7	NA	TRBD1	CASSLGTGAEQYF	TGTGCCAGCAGCTTAGGCACAGGGGCCGAGCAGTACTTC
13	TRBV3-1/TRBV3-2	TRBJ1-2	NA	NA	CASSQGQDYGYTF	TGTGCCAGCAGCCAGGGCCAGGACTATGGCTACACCTTC
15	TRBV7-2	TRBJ2-7	NA	TRBD1	CASSSQQGATYEQYF	TGTGCCAGCAGCTCCCAACAGGGGGCCACCTACGAGCAGTACTTC
14	TRBV2	TRBJ1-2	NA	NA	CASSESITVYGYTF	TGTGCCAGCAGTGAATCGATAACGGTCTATGGCTACACCTTC
14	TRBV6-5	TRBJ1-5	NA	NA	CASSGRAGNQPQHF	TGTGCCAGCAGCGGAAGGGCGGGTAATCAGCCCCAGCATTTT
16	TRBV7-6	TRBJ1-5	few	TRBD1	CASVGRTGDSNQPQHF	TGTGCCAGCGTGGGGAGGACAGGGGATAGCAATCAGCCCCAGCATTTT
16	TRBV6-1	TRBJ1-3	NA	NA	CASSVHRAISGNTIYF	TGTGCCAGCAGTGTCCACAGGGCTATTTCTGGAAACACCATATATTTT
15	TRBV10-3	TRBJ1-2	NA	TRBD1	CAIRPGQASNYGYTF	TGTGCCATCAGACCGGGACAGGCATCTAACTATGGCTACACCTTC
15	TRBV5-4	TRBJ1-1	NA	TRBD1	CASSWGTGMGTEAFF	TGTGCCAGCAGCTGGGGGACAGGGATGGGCACTGAAGCTTTCTTT
18	TRBV24-1	TRBJ2-5	NA	NA	CATSDWSGMTSLGETQYF	TGTGCCACCAGTGATTGGTCCGGGATGACCTCGCTCGGGGAGACCCAGTACTTC
15	TRBV6-2/TRBV6-3	TRBJ1-2	NA	NA	CASSYLQPANYGYTF	TGTGCCAGCAGTTACTTACAGCCAGCTAACTATGGCTACACCTTC
15	TRBV16	TRBJ1-1	NA	NA	CASSQRGHGDTEAFF	TGTGCCAGCAGCCAGCGGGGCCACGGGGACACTGAAGCTTTCTTT
15	TRBV4-3	TRBJ1-2	NA	NA	CASSRRALTVDGYTF	TGCGCCAGCAGCCGCCGAGCGCTCACGGTGGATGGCTACACCTTC
16	TRBV6-2/TRBV6-3	TRBJ2-2	NA	TRBD1	CASSPPQTGKIGELFF	TGTGCCAGCAGTCCCCCCCAGACAGGGAAGATTGGGGAGCTGTTTTTT
16	TRBV7-2	TRBJ2-3	NA	TRBD2	CASSLAYGGGINTQYF	TGTGCCAGCAGCTTAGCGTATGGGGGGGGGATAAATACGCAGTATTTT
15	TRBV18	TRBJ1-2	NA	NA	CASSPFSVESYGYTF	TGTGCCAGCTCACCCTTTTCGGTGGAGAGCTATGGCTACACCTTC
14	TRBV29-1	TRBJ1-2	NA	NA	CSVLGRGGDYGYTF	TGCAGCGTTCTAGGGCGGGGAGGGGACTATGGCTACACCTTC
16	TRBV5-5	TRBJ1-1	NA	NA	CASSRRTAAMNTEAFF	TGTGCCAGCAGTCGGAGGACGGCCGCGATGAACACTGAAGCTTTCTTT
13	TRBV23-1	TRBJ1-5	NA	TRBD1	CASWQGAEQPQHF	TGCGCCAGCTGGCAGGGGGCTGAACAGCCCCAGCATTTT
14	TRBV7-9	TRBJ1-1	NA	NA	CASSLRGANTEAFF	TGTGCCAGCAGCTTACGAGGAGCTAACACTGAAGCTTTCTTT
15	TRBV4-1	TRBJ1-4	once	TRBD1	CASSPQGRYNEKLFF	TGCGCCAGCAGCCCACAGGGGAGGTATAATGAAAAACTGTTTTTT
14	TRBV5-1	TRBJ1-4	NA	TRBD1	CASSFGTGDEKLFF	TGCGCCAGCAGCTTTGGGACAGGGGATGAAAAACTGTTTTTT
16	TRBV6-2/TRBV6-3	TRBJ2-7	NA	TRBD2	CASSPGRLAGAYEQYF	TGTGCCAGCAGCCCGGGTAGGCTAGCGGGGGCCTACGAGCAGTACTTC
16	TRBV21-1	TRBJ2-1	NA	NA	CASSETPRGPADEQFF	TGTGCCAGCAGCGAGACGCCACGGGGTCCAGCGGATGAGCAGTTCTTC
15	TRBV5-1	TRBJ1-1	NA	NA	CASSLLPGKNTEAFF	TGCGCCAGCAGCTTGCTTCCAGGGAAGAACACTGAAGCTTTCTTT
14	TRBV30	TRBJ2-3	NA	TRBD2	CASTGTSGTDTQYF	TGTGCCTCAACCGGGACTAGCGGCACAGATACGCAGTATTTT
14	TRBV5-1	TRBJ2-3	NA	NA	CASSLVEATDTQYF	TGCGCCAGCAGCTTGGTGGAGGCCACAGATACGCAGTATTTT
14	TRBV3-1/TRBV3-2	TRBJ2-7	few	NA	CASSHANTKFEQYF	TGTGCCAGCAGCCACGCAAACACGAAGTTCGAGCAGTACTTC
13	TRBV7-9	TRBJ2-7	NA	NA	CASTRDISHEQYF	TGTGCCAGCACTCGGGACATCAGTCACGAGCAGTACTTC
18	TRBV6-6	TRBJ1-5	NA	TRBD1	CASSLGQGAAYSNQPQHF	TGTGCCAGCAGTCTGGGACAGGGGGCCGCCTATAGCAATCAGCCCCAGCATTTT
14	TRBV6-5	TRBJ2-3	NA	NA	CASSKERGTDTQYF	TGTGCCAGCAGTAAGGAACGGGGAACAGATACGCAGTATTTT
14	TRBV7-7	TRBJ2-2	NA	NA	CASSFRWGTGELFF	TGTGCCAGCAGCTTTCGGTGGGGGACAGGGGAGCTGTTTTTT
14	TRBV11-2	TRBJ2-1	few	NA	CASSQGAISNEQFF	TGTGCCAGCAGCCAAGGGGCCATTAGCAATGAGCAGTTCTTC
16	TRBV4-2	TRBJ2-2	NA	TRBD1	CASSQGTGANTGELFF	TGTGCCAGCAGCCAGGGCACAGGGGCGAACACCGGGGAGCTGTTTTTT
15	TRBV19	TRBJ2-5	NA	TRBD2	CASSIRLAGPETQYF	TGTGCCAGTAGTATCCGACTAGCGGGCCCAGAGACCCAGTACTTC
15	TRBV5-4	TRBJ2-2	NA	NA	CASISSLGGTGELFF	TGTGCCAGCATCTCCTCCCTGGGGGGCACCGGGGAGCTGTTTTTT
13	TRBV5-1	TRBJ1-1	NA	NA	CASRYRENTEAFF	TGCGCCAGCAGGTACAGAGAGAACACTGAAGCTTTCTTT
14	TRBV7-8	TRBJ1-2	once	TRBD1	CASSPQQGKNGYTF	TGTGCCAGCAGCCCCCAACAGGGGAAAAATGGCTACACCTTC
13	TRBV30	TRBJ1-1	NA	TRBD1	CAWDRVMNTEAFF	TGTGCCTGGGACAGGGTTATGAACACTGAAGCTTTCTTT
14	TRBV5-4	TRBJ2-7	once	TRBD2	CASRPAGGKYEQYF	TGTGCCAGCCGACCAGCGGGGGGAAAGTACGAGCAGTACTTC
14	TRBV11-3	TRBJ2-7	NA	TRBD1	CASSTRDSPYEQYF	TGTGCCAGCAGCACCCGGGACAGCCCCTACGAGCAGTACTTC
18	TRBV19	TRBJ1-6	NA	TRBD1	CASTKRQGRGVIGSPLHF	TGTGCCAGTACCAAGAGACAGGGAAGGGGGGTAATCGGGTCACCCCTCCACTTT
14	TRBV27	TRBJ2-7	NA	NA	CASRPLQPSYEQYF	TGTGCCAGCAGACCTTTACAGCCCTCCTACGAGCAGTACTTC
16	TRBV24-1	TRBJ2-2	NA	NA	CATSDPKRANTGELFF	TGTGCCACCAGTGATCCCAAGAGGGCGAACACCGGGGAGCTGTTTTTT
14	TRBV4-1	TRBJ1-4	once	NA	CASSQVAHNEKLFF	TGCGCCAGCAGCCAAGTCGCGCATAATGAAAAACTGTTTTTT
14	TRBV2	TRBJ1-2	NA	TRBD1	CASSEETGGYGYTF	TGTGCCAGCAGTGAAGAGACAGGGGGCTATGGCTACACCTTC
15	TRBV7-9	TRBJ1-4	NA	TRBD1	CASRGTDATNEKLFF	TGTGCCAGCAGGGGGACAGACGCAACTAATGAAAAACTGTTTTTT
13	TRBV19	TRBJ2-7	NA	NA	CASSIDVRQKQYF	TGTGCCAGTAGTATAGATGTGAGACAAAAGCAGTACTTC
17	TRBV6-1	TRBJ2-5	NA	TRBD2	CASSDWGLAGNQETQYF	TGTGCCAGCAGTGACTGGGGACTAGCGGGGAACCAAGAGACCCAGTACTTC
11	TRBV6-5	TRBJ1-2	NA	NA	CASVRDYGYTF	TGTGCCAGCGTCAGGGACTATGGCTACACCTTC
15	TRBV7-2	TRBJ2-1	NA	NA	CASSAGGYSYNEQFF	TGTGCCAGCAGCGCTGGGGGGTACTCCTACAATGAGCAGTTCTTC
14	TRBV30	TRBJ1-1	NA	NA	CAWSPGTHNTEAFF	TGTGCCTGGAGTCCCGGGACACATAACACTGAAGCTTTCTTT
14	TRBV5-1	TRBJ2-3	NA	NA	CASSRRTGTDTQYF	TGCGCCAGCAGCAGAAGGACGGGGACAGATACGCAGTATTTT
14	TRBV15	TRBJ1-2	NA	TRBD1	CATSVPGQGVFCTF	TGTGCCACCAGCGTACCGGGACAGGGGGTTTTTTGCACCTTC
17	TRBV30	TRBJ1-2	NA	TRBD1	CAAKNQDRGRVNYGYTF	TGTGCCGCGAAAAATCAGGACAGGGGGCGAGTCAACTATGGCTACACCTTC
13	TRBV5-1	TRBJ2-7	NA	NA	CASSAGASGEQYF	TGCGCCAGCAGCGCAGGGGCATCGGGAGAGCAGTACTTC
16	TRBV4-2	TRBJ2-7	NA	NA	CASSQALSLASYEQYF	TGTGCCAGCAGCCAAGCGTTAAGCCTAGCCTCCTACGAGCAGTACTTC
11	TRBV10-3	TRBJ1-1	NA	TRBD1	CAIVRQGLAFF	TGTGCCATCGTGCGACAGGGGCTAGCTTTCTTT